The T cell receptor beta chain described here comes from a study of T-cell reconstitution after alpha-beta-depleted transplantation in children. This clonotype was found a few times. Its antigen is still unknown. General study points: Surviving recipient T cells and intrathymic progenitors accounted for some patients' high TCRbeta diversity at day 60. It was newly produced T cells that mostly accounted for T-cell counts and diversity one year after transplant. About two months after transplant, alpha-beta T cells reportedly came from several hundred expanded graft clones.

Unique molecular identifiers were used to barcode this TCRbeta library. Using its own MiXCR run on the PCR reads, TCRdb lists one record per CDR3 protein. This table holds fewer than 1 million distinct CDR3 sequences, 16% found once. Trimming removed 3 bases from V and 4 bases from J, with 12 bases in between. The CDR3 length is 14 residues. Germline V gives CDR1 DFQATT, CDR2 SNEGSKA (reference sequence). Sequenced here: PBMCs, mostly from graft donor cells, sampled 360 days after TCRalphabeta/CD19-depleted stem cell transplant. The TCR sequence derives from a male patient younger than 18 who had a stem cell transplant for acute lymphoblastic leukemia, so the T cells may come from the graft donor. The genes are TRBV20-1 and TRBJ1-4, with D uncertain. CDR3 sequence reads: CSASGSPFNEKLFF. CDR3 bases: TGCAGTGCTAGCGGTTCGCCTTTTAATGAAAAACTGTTTTTT.